The clone carrying this T cell receptor beta chain was detected only once. These data belong to a study of blood T cell repertoires in COVID-19. Study-level information: The United States, Italy and Spain supplied acute and convalescent COVID-19 samples.

The germline V gene encodes CDR1 SGHVS and CDR2 FQNEAQ. V shed 6 bases, J shed 12 bases, and the junction held 10 bases outside the gene matches. The CDR3 totals 13 residues. Per the authors' pipeline: Amplification of reference gene primers provided the estimated nucleated cell counts. The assay was immunoSEQ multiplex PCR, and TCRdb's table has in-frame clones only and misses some. V, J and clone size are those of that table, while D and trimming were read from the DNA. The data contain 62,000 or so clones, roughly 85% of them singletons. This TCR was sampled from a human donor in a cohort sampled during active COVID-19. The V call is TRBV7-8, the J call TRBJ2-3, with TRBD1 matching over 9 bases. The sequenced sample was peripheral blood. CDR3 nucleotides: TGTGCCAGCAGGCTCGGGACAGGGAACTACCAGTATTTT. Protein: CASRLGTGNYQYF. Complete variable domain (other parts from reference TRBV7-8 and TRBJ2-3): GAGVSQSPRYKVAKRGQDVALRCDPISGHVSLFWYQQALGQGPEFLTYFQNEAQLDKSGLPSDRFFAERPEGSVSTLKIQRTQQEDSAVYLCASRLGTGNYQYFGPGTRLTVL.